The 5 T cell receptor beta chains given below trace back to one sample, sequenced in a study of pediatric ulcerative colitis. Some clones are missing from TCRdb's copy, which holds only in-frame ones; the method was immunoSEQ multiplex PCR. The sample lists approximately 60,000 clones, about 86% occurring once. Sequenced: blood. These receptors were obtained from a boy aged 5-17 years with severe ulcerative colitis.

The chain links TRBV6-5 to TRBJ2-1; D gene ambiguous. Per germline, CDR1 MNHEY and CDR2 SVGAGI. The CDR3 sequence is 16 residues long. Trimming left V 0 bases short and J 4 bases short, with 13 bases between. CDR3 nucleotide sequence: TGTGCCAGCAGTTACTCGAGTGGGCCAATATACAATGAGCAGTTCTTC. This codes for CASSYSSGPIYNEQFF.

The chain combines TRBV5-4 with TRBJ2-7, with 11 bases fitting TRBD2. Germline lookup yields CDR1 SGHNT and CDR2 YYREEE (reference sequence). V lost 4 bases and J lost 6; bases outside the gene matches: 6. The CDR3 is 14 amino acids. The CDR3 sequence is CASSQTSGSAEQYF. For the CDR3, the DNA is TGTGCCAGCAGCCAAACTAGCGGGAGCGCCGAGCAGTACTTC.

The chain carries TRBV10-1 and TRBJ2-3; D is uncertain. Germline-derived CDR1 and CDR2 are WNHNN and SYGVQD (reference sequence). The CDR3 contains 15 residues. V lost 5 bases, J lost 2 bases, and 14 bases lay in between. The CDR3 nucleotides are TGCGCCAGCAGTCCAAGGCCCGGAAACACAGATACGCAGTATTTT. Protein sequence: CASSPRPGNTDTQYF.

This chain connects TRBV19 to TRBJ1-1; D is undetermined. V lost 3 bases to trimming and J lost 3 bases, with 8 bases between them. This CDR3 contains 13 residues. Germline V lookup: CDR1 LNHDA, CDR2 SQIVND (reference sequence). DNA of the CDR3: TGTGCCAGTAGTATGGGTTCGGACACTGAAGCTTTCTTT. Translating it yields CASSMGSDTEAFF.

The rearrangement uses TRBV6-5 and TRBJ2-7, with a possible D match to TRBD2 (5 bases). Germline V CDR1 and CDR2: MNHEY, SVGAGI. This CDR3 contains 13 residues. Between the trimmed V and J ends, which lost 6 bases and 2 bases, there was a span of 11 bases. As DNA, the CDR3 is TGTGCCAGCAGCAGCCGGGGAACCTACGAGCAGTACTTC. Protein: CASSSRGTYEQYF.